This T cell receptor beta chain was recorded in a study of T-cell reconstitution after alpha-beta-depleted transplantation in children. A library of TCRbeta sequences, prepared with unique molecular identifiers, was generated. MiXCR, run by TCRdb on the PCR reads, gives a single entry per CDR3 protein. The table shows around 680,000 distinct CDR3 sequences, with about 15% occurring only once. The CDR3 runs to 14 residues. Germline V gene data show CDR1 as SGHKS and CDR2 as YYEKEE (reference sequence). V lost 0 bases to trimming and J lost 10 bases, with 16 bases between them. The material was PBMCs from the stem cell graft donor, obtained from the stem cell graft. This chain connects TRBV5-5 to TRBJ1-1; maybe TRBD1 (5 bases). The TCR comes from a human donor who donated a stem cell graft to a child with acute myeloid leukemia. The CDR3 nucleotides are TGTGCCAGCAGCTTGGTGGGTATCGGGGACGCAGCTTTCTTT. Translated: CASSLVGIGDAAFF. Variable domain in full (rest from reference TRBV5-5 and TRBJ1-1): DAGVTQSPTHLIKTRGQQVTLRCSPISGHKSVSWYQQVLGQGPQFIFQYYEKEERGRGNFPDRFSARQFPNYSSELNVNALLLGDSALYLCASSLVGIGDAAFFGQGTRLTVV.